This is a list of T cell receptor beta chains from one sample in a study of blood T cell repertoires in COVID-19. Sequencing used immunoSEQ multiplex PCR; TCRdb keeps in-frame clones, though not all of them. Among 390,000 or so clones listed, roughly 80% were seen once. The sample comprised PBMCs or T cells enriched from blood (not recorded which). These receptors were collected from a woman aged 50 to 60 who had recovered from COVID-19. Each CDR3 is given with its conserved first and last residue. D genes are given only for firm matches. Size is omitted from some rows. Given values are once, few, many or a class for expanded clones.

length,D,size,V,J,CDR3,DNA
13,-,once,TRBV18,TRBJ2-1,CASSPLAIDEQFF,TGTGCCAGCTCCCCCCTAGCGATAGATGAGCAGTTCTTC
13,-,-,TRBV10-3,TRBJ1-1,CAISPGQNTEAFF,TGTGCCATCAGTCCGGGACAGAACACTGAAGCTTTCTTT
17,-,-,TRBV21-1,TRBJ2-3,CASRRWGAGPYTDTQYF,TGTGCCAGCAGACGTTGGGGCGCGGGACCCTACACAGATACGCAGTATTTT
13,-,once,TRBV7-2,TRBJ2-1,CASSLARLAEQFF,TGTGCCAGCAGCTTAGCTCGCTTGGCTGAGCAGTTCTTC
15,-,-,TRBV4-2,TRBJ1-1,CASSQGASGNTEAFF,TGTGCCAGCAGCCAAGGTGCCTCGGGAAACACTGAAGCTTTCTTT
16,-,-,TRBV7-2,TRBJ2-2,CASREVGGQNTGELFF,TGTGCCAGCAGGGAAGTGGGAGGCCAGAACACCGGGGAGCTGTTTTTT
14,-,-,TRBV6-2/TRBV6-3,TRBJ2-7,CASSRLDNTGEQYF,TGTGCCAGCAGTCGACTAGATAATACCGGAGAGCAGTACTTC
15,TRBD1,-,TRBV19,TRBJ1-2,CASSIAGQGAHGYTF,TGTGCCAGTAGTATAGCGGGACAGGGGGCGCATGGCTACACCTTC
12,-,-,TRBV6-2/TRBV6-3,TRBJ1-5,CASSYMFQPQHF,TGTGCCAGCAGTTATATGTTTCAGCCCCAGCATTTT
13,TRBD1,few,TRBV7-2,TRBJ1-5,CASSLDRGQPQHF,TGTGCCAGCAGCTTAGACAGGGGCCAGCCCCAGCATTTT
14,-,-,TRBV9,TRBJ2-1,CASSIGGVPGVQFF,TGTGCCAGCAGCATCGGAGGCGTCCCGGGGGTGCAGTTCTTC
16,TRBD1,few,TRBV7-2,TRBJ1-1,CASSPLRDRGHTEAFF,TGTGCCAGCAGCCCCCTCCGGGACAGGGGGCACACTGAAGCTTTCTTT
15,-,-,TRBV7-3,TRBJ2-7,CASSLGPRLVSEQYF,TGTGCCAGCAGCTTAGGCCCCCGACTAGTCTCCGAGCAGTACTTC
19,TRBD1,once,TRBV19,TRBJ1-6,CATRDRGNSRSSYNSPLHF,TGTGCCACCAGAGACAGGGGTAATTCTAGGAGCTCCTATAATTCACCCCTCCACTTT
16,TRBD2,-,TRBV30,TRBJ2-2,CAWSVQGLANTGELFF,TGTGCCTGGAGTGTGCAGGGACTAGCGAACACCGGGGAGCTGTTTTTT
15,-,-,TRBV19,TRBJ1-2,CASSPQGQEIYGYTF,TGTGCCAGTAGCCCTCAGGGGCAGGAGATCTATGGCTACACCTTC
12,-,once,TRBV30,TRBJ1-2,CAWSVPGSGYTF,TGTGCCTGGAGTGTACCCGGGAGCGGCTACACCTTC
11,-,-,TRBV29-1,TRBJ2-3,CSVTPRDTQYF,TGCAGCGTTACCCCCAGGGATACGCAGTATTTT
16,-,many,TRBV7-9,TRBJ1-2,CASGPDVFGDSRGYTF,TGTGCCAGCGGCCCCGATGTGTTCGGAGATTCGAGGGGCTACACCTTC
15,TRBD1,-,TRBV20-1,TRBJ2-7,CSASGPGTASYEQYF,TGCAGTGCTAGTGGGCCCGGGACAGCCTCCTACGAGCAGTACTTC